This T cell receptor beta chain was profiled in a study of shared clonotypes between healthy human individuals. Across the whole study: Donor composition was two women and a few men, aged 18 to 49.

This CDR3 has 13 residues. Germline assignment: CDR1 SGHNT and CDR2 YENEEA. V was clipped by 4 bases and J by 6 bases, with 11 bases between them. The table came from immunoSEQ multiplex PCR; TCRdb's copy has only in-frame clones and leaves some out. The sample lists about 480,000 clones, 75% to 80% occurring once. Donors had no recently reported acute infections or vaccinations and were HIV-negative. Input material: PBMCs. The chain has TRBV11-3 and TRBJ2-3, with a tentative D call TRBD2 (6 bases). This TCR was recovered from a woman in her 40s in good health. Some clones in this sample may be carry-over from other donors' samples. CDR3 nucleotide sequence: TGTGCCAGCAGCTCCGGGGGAGCTGATACGCAGTATTTT. Protein: CASSSGGADTQYF.